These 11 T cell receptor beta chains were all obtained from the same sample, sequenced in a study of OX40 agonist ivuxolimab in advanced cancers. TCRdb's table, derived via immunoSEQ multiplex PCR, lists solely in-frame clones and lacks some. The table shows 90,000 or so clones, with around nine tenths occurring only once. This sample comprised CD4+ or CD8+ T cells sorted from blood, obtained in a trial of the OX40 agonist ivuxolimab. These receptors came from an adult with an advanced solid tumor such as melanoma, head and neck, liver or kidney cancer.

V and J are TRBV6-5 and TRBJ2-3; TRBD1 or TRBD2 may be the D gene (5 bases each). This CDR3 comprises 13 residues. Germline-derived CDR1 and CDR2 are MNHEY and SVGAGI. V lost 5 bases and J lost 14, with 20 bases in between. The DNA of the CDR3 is TGTGCCAGCAGTAGCCAACCGGGACGACCGTCGTATTTT. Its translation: CASSSQPGRPSYF.

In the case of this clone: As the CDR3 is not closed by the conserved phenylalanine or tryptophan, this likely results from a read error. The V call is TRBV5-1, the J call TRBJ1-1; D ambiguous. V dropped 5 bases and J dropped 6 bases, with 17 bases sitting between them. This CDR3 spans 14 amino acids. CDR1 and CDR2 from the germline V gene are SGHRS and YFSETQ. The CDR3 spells CASRPVSTVSEAFL. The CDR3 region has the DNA TGCGCCAGCAGACCGGTTTCGACTGTCTCTGAAGCTTTCCTT.

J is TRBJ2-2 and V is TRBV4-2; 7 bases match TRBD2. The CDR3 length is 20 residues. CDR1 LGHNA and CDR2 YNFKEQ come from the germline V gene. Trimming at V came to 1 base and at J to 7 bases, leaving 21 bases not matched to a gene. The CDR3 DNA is TGTGCCAGCAGCCAAGTCCACCCACGGGGGGAAAGTTTAATGATCGGGGAGCTGTTTTTT. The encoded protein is CASSQVHPRGESLMIGELFF.

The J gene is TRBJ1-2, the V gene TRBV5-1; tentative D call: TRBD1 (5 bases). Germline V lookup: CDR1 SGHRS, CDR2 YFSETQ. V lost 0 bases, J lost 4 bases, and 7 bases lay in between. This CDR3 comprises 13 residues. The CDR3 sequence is CASSLDRSYGYTF. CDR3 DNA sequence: TGCGCCAGCAGCTTGGACAGGAGCTATGGCTACACCTTC. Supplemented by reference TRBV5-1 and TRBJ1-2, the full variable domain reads KAGVTQTPRYLIKTRGQQVTLSCSPISGHRSVSWYQQTPGQGLQFLFEYFSETQRNKGNFPGRFSGRQFSNSRSEMNVSTLELGDSALYLCASSLDRSYGYTFGSGTRLTVV.

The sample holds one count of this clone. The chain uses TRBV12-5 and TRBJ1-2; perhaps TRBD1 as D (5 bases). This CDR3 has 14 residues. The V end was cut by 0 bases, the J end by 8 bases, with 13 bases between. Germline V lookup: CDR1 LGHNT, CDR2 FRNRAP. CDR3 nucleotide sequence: TGTGCTAGTGGTTTGGTACAGTCAGGGTACGGCTACACCTTC. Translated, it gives CASGLVQSGYGYTF. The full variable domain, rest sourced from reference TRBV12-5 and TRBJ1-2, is DARVTQTPRHKVTEMGQEVTMRCQPILGHNTVFWYRQTMMQGLELLAYFRNRAPLDDSGMPKDRFSAEMPDATLATLKIQPSEPRDSAVYFCASGLVQSGYGYTFGSGTRLTVV.

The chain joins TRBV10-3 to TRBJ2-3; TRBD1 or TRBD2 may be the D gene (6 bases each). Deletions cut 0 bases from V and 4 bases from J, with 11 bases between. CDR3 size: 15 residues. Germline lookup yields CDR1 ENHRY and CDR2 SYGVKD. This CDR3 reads CAISESLEGADTQYF. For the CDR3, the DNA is TGTGCCATCAGTGAGTCGTTGGAGGGGGCAGATACGCAGTATTTT.

The CDR3 region has the DNA TGCGCCAGCAGCTTAGGGACAGGGGTTGGGCAGCCCCAGCATTTT. This sequence encodes CASSLGTGVGQPQHF. The rearrangement uses TRBV5-1 and TRBJ1-5; 10 positions agree with TRBD1. There are 15 residues in the CDR3. Germline V gives CDR1 SGHRS, CDR2 YFSETQ. Trimming took 2 bases from V and 7 from J; bases not matched to a gene: 6.

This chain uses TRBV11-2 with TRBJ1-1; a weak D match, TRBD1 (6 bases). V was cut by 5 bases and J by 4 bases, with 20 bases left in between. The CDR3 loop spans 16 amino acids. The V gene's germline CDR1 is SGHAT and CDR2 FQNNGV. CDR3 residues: CASSVAPRGGFTEAFF. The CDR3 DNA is TGTGCCAGCAGCGTAGCCCCCAGGGGAGGTTTCACTGAAGCTTTCTTT.

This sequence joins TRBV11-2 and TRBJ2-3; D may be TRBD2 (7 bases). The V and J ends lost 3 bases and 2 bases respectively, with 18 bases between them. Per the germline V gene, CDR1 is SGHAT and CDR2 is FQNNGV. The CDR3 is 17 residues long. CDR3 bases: TGTGCCAGCAGCTTCTTCTCCCTCCGGGGGGCCACAGATACGCAGTATTTT. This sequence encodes CASSFFSLRGATDTQYF.

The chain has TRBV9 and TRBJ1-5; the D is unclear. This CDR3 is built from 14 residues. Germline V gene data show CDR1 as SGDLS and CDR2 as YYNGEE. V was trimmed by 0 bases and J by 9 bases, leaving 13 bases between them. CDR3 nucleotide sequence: TGTGCCAGCAGCGTAGATCCGGGAATAGGGCCCCAGCATTTT. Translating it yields CASSVDPGIGPQHF.

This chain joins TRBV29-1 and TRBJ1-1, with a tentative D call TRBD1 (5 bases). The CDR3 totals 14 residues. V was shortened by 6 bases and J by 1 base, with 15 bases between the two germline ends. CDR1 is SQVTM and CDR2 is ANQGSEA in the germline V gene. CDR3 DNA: TGCAGCGTAACCGAGGGACCGAAGAACACTGAAGCTTTCTTT. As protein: CSVTEGPKNTEAFF.